The 20 T cell receptor beta chains presented below share a single source sample, sequenced in a study of blood T cell repertoires in COVID-19. This table comes from immunoSEQ multiplex PCR, and its TCRdb copy is limited to in-frame clones, with some not included. In the table there are tens of thousands of clones, roughly 87% of which are singletons. Sequencing was carried out using peripheral blood. Source of these receptors: a human donor in a cohort sampled during active COVID-19.

This chain joins TRBV7-8 and TRBJ1-5; D perhaps matches TRBD1 (6 bases). The CDR3 runs 19 residues. V dropped 5 bases and J dropped 1 base, with 24 bases sitting between them. CDR1 is SGHVS and CDR2 is FQNEAQ in the germline V gene. Here the CDR3 reads CASSPRPVVLTGSNQPQHF. CDR3 coding DNA: TGTGCCAGCAGCCCGCGCCCGGTCGTCCTTACAGGGAGCAATCAGCCCCAGCATTTT.

The genes are TRBV11-2 and TRBJ2-2; 8 positions match TRBD2. This CDR3 region has 16 residues. The germline V gene has CDR1 SGHAT and CDR2 FQNNGV. With V trimmed by 5 bases and J by 0 bases, 5 bases remained unmatched. CDR3 bases: TGTGCCAGCAGCCTTCAGCGGGGGTCGAACACCGGGGAGCTGTTTTTT. Translated: CASSLQRGSNTGELFF.

The V call is TRBV14, the J call TRBJ2-3, with TRBD2 as a possible D gene (6 bases). Trimming removed 0 bases at V and 7 bases at J, with 14 bases between. The germline gives CDR1 SGHDN, CDR2 FVKESK. The CDR3 runs 15 residues. The CDR3 DNA follows: TGTGCCAGCAGCCAAGATCTCGGCGGGATAAATACGCAGTATTTT. Its translation: CASSQDLGGINTQYF. Full variable domain (rest looked up from reference TRBV14 and TRBJ2-3): EAGVTQFPSHSVIEKGQTVTLRCDPISGHDNLYWYRRVMGKEIKFLLHFVKESKQDESGMPNNRFLAERTGGTYSTLKVQPAELEDSGVYFCASSQDLGGINTQYFGPGTRLTVL.

This chain uses TRBV29-1 with TRBJ2-6; perhaps TRBD1 as D (5 bases). Germline values: CDR1 SQVTM, CDR2 ANQGSEA. The V gene lost 4 bases and the J gene lost 1 base, with 11 bases spanning the gap. The CDR3 consists of 15 residues. The CDR3 sequence: CSVGTPRSGANVLTF. The CDR3 nucleotides read TGCAGCGTTGGGACACCTCGGTCTGGGGCCAACGTCCTGACTTTC.

The chain recombines TRBV19 with TRBJ2-7; weak D call: TRBD1 (5 bases). Germline assignment: CDR1 LNHDA and CDR2 SQIVND (reference sequence). Trimming stripped 3 bases from V and 4 bases from J, with 10 bases between. This CDR3 is built from 13 residues. This CDR3 is CASSISKGYEQYF. CDR3 nucleotide sequence: TGTGCCAGTAGTATTTCCAAGGGGTACGAGCAGTACTTC. Full variable domain (remainder filled in from reference TRBV19 and TRBJ2-7): DGGITQSPKYLFRKEGQNVTLSCEQNLNHDAMYWYRQDPGQGLRLIYYSQIVNDFQKGDIAEGYSVSREKKESFPLTVTSAQKNPTAFYLCASSISKGYEQYFGPGTRLTVT.

V and J are TRBV6-5 and TRBJ1-2; D uncertain. The CDR3 runs 12 residues. V lost 5 bases, J lost 12 bases, and 16 bases lay in between. Germline V CDR1 and CDR2: MNHEY, SVGAGI. The CDR3 reads CASSTLTRPHTF. The CDR3 region has the DNA TGTGCCAGCAGTACCCTTACACGTCCCCACACCTTC.

The gene calls are TRBV10-3 and TRBJ2-2, with 12 positions matching TRBD2. This CDR3 is 17 amino acids long. Germline V gives CDR1 ENHRY, CDR2 SYGVKD. After removal of 6 bases from V and 0 bases from J, the junction contained 5 bases not matched to a gene. Here the CDR3 reads CAIRASGRASNTGELFF. CDR3 nucleotides: TGTGCCATCAGGGCTAGCGGGAGGGCTTCGAACACCGGGGAGCTGTTTTTT.

This clone was detected a few times. This chain links TRBV11-2 with TRBJ2-1; 9 bases align to TRBD2. The CDR3 has 13 amino acids. CDR1 and CDR2 (germline): SGHAT, FQNNGV. The ends lost 4 bases at V and 15 bases at J; junction bases unmatched: 10. Written as DNA, the CDR3 is TGTGCCAGCAGCTCGACTAGCGGTCTAGTCTTGTTCTTC. Encoded protein: CASSSTSGLVLFF. Full variable domain (remainder filled in from reference TRBV11-2 and TRBJ2-1): EAGVAQSPRYKIIEKRQSVAFWCNPISGHATLYWYQQILGQGPKLLIQFQNNGVVDDSQLPKDRFSAERLKGVDSTLKIQPAKLEDSAVYLCASSSTSGLVLFFGPGTRLTVL.

Turning to this clone: The CDR3 does not close with the conserved phenylalanine or tryptophan, likely indicating a read error. This chain links TRBV5-5 with TRBJ1-6; 7 bases agree with TRBD1. The germline gives CDR1 SGHKS, CDR2 YYEKEE (reference sequence). The ends lost 5 bases at V and 5 bases at J; junction bases unmatched: 10. The CDR3 has 16 residues. CDR3 bases: TGTGCCAGCAGTTCTACTACAGGGGCCAATAATTCACCCCTCCACCTT. This sequence encodes CASSSTTGANNSPLHL.

V is TRBV30 and J is TRBJ2-7, with TRBD1 as a possible D gene (5 bases). Germline V gene lookup returns CDR1 GTSNPN and CDR2 SVGIG (reference sequence). This CDR3 region has 14 residues. V was shortened by 0 bases and J by 1 base, with 10 bases between the two germline ends. The CDR3, as DNA: TGTGCCTGGAGTGTAGGACAAACTTCCTACGAGCAGTACTTC. Its protein product is CAWSVGQTSYEQYF.

V usage is TRBV5-1 and J usage is TRBJ2-6; D ambiguous. This CDR3 has 16 amino acids. V lost 2 bases to trimming and J lost 2 bases, with 11 bases between them. In germline, CDR1 is SGHRS, CDR2 YFSETQ. In DNA, the CDR3 is TGCGCCAGCAGCTTTTGGAGCCTCCCTGGGGCCAACGTCCTGACTTTC. As protein: CASSFWSLPGANVLTF.

The CDR3 loop reads CASSRDSNQPQHF. The DNA for the CDR3 is TGTGCCAGCAGTAGAGATAGCAATCAGCCCCAGCATTTT. This sequence joins TRBV6-6 and TRBJ1-5; D remains ambiguous. V lost 5 bases, J lost 0 bases, and 5 bases lay in between. CDR1 MNHNY and CDR2 SVGAGI come from the germline V gene (reference sequence). This CDR3 is 13 amino acids long.

There are a few counts of this clone. The rearrangement links TRBV5-6 to TRBJ2-2; no reliable D call. CDR3 length: 13 amino acids. Germline V gene lookup returns CDR1 SGHDT and CDR2 YYEEEE. Trimming shortened V by 0 bases and J by 6 bases, and 6 bases separated the two germline ends. CDR3 sequence reads: CASSLGSSGELFF. CDR3 nucleotides: TGTGCCAGCAGCTTGGGTAGCTCCGGGGAGCTGTTTTTT.

V usage is TRBV15 and J usage is TRBJ1-5; the D is unclear. The V gene's germline CDR1 is LNHNV and CDR2 YYDKDF (reference sequence). V lost 0 bases, J lost 3 bases, and 9 bases lay in between. This CDR3 comprises 15 residues. The CDR3 bases are TGTGCCACCAGCAGAGATTTGGACTTCAATCAGCCCCAGCATTTT. Translation: CATSRDLDFNQPQHF.

V gene TRBV9 combines with J gene TRBJ2-2; D gene unclear. Trimming cost V 0 bases and J 5 bases, with 2 bases left between them. The CDR3 sequence is 12 residues long. CDR1 SGDLS and CDR2 YYNGEE come from the germline V gene. The CDR3 DNA reads TGTGCCAGCAGCGTAGCGACCGGGGAGCTGTTTTTT. It yields the protein CASSVATGELFF.

V usage is TRBV19 and J usage is TRBJ1-2, with 10 positions matching TRBD1. This CDR3 is built from 15 residues. CDR1 and CDR2 from the germline V gene are LNHDA and SQIVND (reference sequence). The junction had 2 bases not matched to a gene; V was cut back by 4 bases and J by 0 bases. This CDR3 is CASSKGQGANYGYTF. CDR3 DNA sequence: TGTGCCAGTAGTAAAGGACAGGGGGCTAACTATGGCTACACCTTC.

This chain links TRBV10-3 with TRBJ1-1, with a tentative D call TRBD1 (6 bases). There are 15 residues in the CDR3. V gave up 2 bases and J gave up 10 bases, with 20 bases separating them. The germline CDR1 and CDR2 sequences are ENHRY and SYGVKD. CDR3 DNA sequence: TGTGCCATCAGTGAGCCTAGACAGGATCGAGTTGGAGCTTTCTTT. Translation gives CAISEPRQDRVGAFF.

The chain joins TRBV30 to TRBJ1-1; tentatively, D is TRBD1 (5 bases). CDR1 is GTSNPN and CDR2 is SVGIG in the germline V gene (reference sequence). The CDR3 is made up of 15 amino acids. Trimming took 0 bases from V and 4 from J, leaving 15 bases between them. The CDR3: CAWSVRRSGGTEAFF. The CDR3 DNA reads TGTGCCTGGAGTGTACGACGGTCCGGGGGCACTGAAGCTTTCTTT.

The chain uses TRBV9 and TRBJ1-5; 7 bases align to TRBD1. This CDR3 contains 17 residues. V lost 4 bases to trimming and J lost 2 bases; unmatched junction nucleotides: 12. Germline CDR1 and CDR2: SGDLS and YYNGEE. The chain's CDR3 is CASSPSPGQQGNQPQHF. DNA for the CDR3: TGTGCCAGCAGCCCCTCACCGGGACAGCAAGGCAATCAGCCCCAGCATTTT.

The chain couples TRBV27 to TRBJ1-5; D is unclear. In germline, CDR1 is MNHEY, CDR2 SMNVEV (reference sequence). The CDR3 contains 13 residues. V was clipped by 3 bases and J by 4 bases, with 7 bases between them. The chain's CDR3 is CASSFGRNQPQHF. CDR3 in DNA: TGTGCCAGCAGTTTTGGCAGAAATCAGCCCCAGCATTTT.